The 13 T cell receptor beta chains in this list originate from one sample, sequenced in a study of T cell responses to AZD1222 COVID-19 vaccine. Measured with immunoSEQ multiplex PCR; TCRdb has only the in-frame clones, and not every one. The sample comprises about 86,000 clones, around 73% of which are singletons, and around a fifth rests with the top ten. Sequencing used peripheral blood, obtained on day 0 of AZD1222 vaccination. The receptor source for this set is an adult in good health.

The chain has TRBV30 and TRBJ1-1, with a possible D match to TRBD1 (5 bases). The CDR3 runs 15 residues. Germline V lookup: CDR1 GTSNPN, CDR2 SVGIG (reference sequence). V shed 0 bases and J shed 5 bases, with 16 bases lying between them. In nucleotides, the CDR3 is TGTGCCTGGAGTGTACTGGAAGGGGCACGAACTGAAGCTTTCTTT. Its translation is CAWSVLEGARTEAFF.

This chain links TRBV18 with TRBJ2-1; 10 nucleotides line up with TRBD2. This CDR3 comprises 15 residues. Trimming removed 4 bases from V and 8 bases from J; junction bases left unmatched: 8. The germline V gene encodes CDR1 KGHSH and CDR2 LQKENI. CDR3 nucleotide sequence: TGTGCCAGCTCACTCGGACTAGCGGAGGGGGATGAGCAGTTCTTC. It yields the protein CASSLGLAEGDEQFF. The variable domain in full, completed from reference TRBV18 and TRBJ2-1, reads NAGVMQNPRHLVRRRGQEARLRCSPMKGHSHVYWYRQLPEEGLKFMVYLQKENIIDESGMPKERFSAEFPKEGPSILRIQQVVRGDSAAYFCASSLGLAEGDEQFFGPGTRLTVL.

This clone was detected only a few times. For the CDR3, the DNA is TGTGCCCTAGCGGGAGGGCCCTTCGAGCAGTACTTC. It codes for CALAGGPFEQYF. This sequence joins TRBV30 and TRBJ2-7; 12 positions agree with TRBD2. The CDR3 is made up of 12 amino acids. After removal of 8 bases from V and 6 bases from J, the junction contained 5 bases not matched to a gene. Germline V CDR1 and CDR2: GTSNPN, SVGIG (reference sequence).

This chain joins TRBV28 and TRBJ1-5, with 12 bases fitting TRBD1. J lost 1 base, V lost 6 bases, and 7 bases had no gene match. Germline V gives CDR1 MDHEN, CDR2 SYDVKM. This CDR3 region has 17 residues. CDR3 in amino acids: CASRPGQGAWSNQPQHF. The CDR3 nucleotides are TGTGCCAGCAGGCCGGGACAGGGGGCTTGGAGCAATCAGCCCCAGCATTTT.

The J gene is TRBJ1-1, the V gene TRBV27, with a possible D match to TRBD1 (5 bases). There are 15 residues in the CDR3. Germline CDR1 is MNHEY and CDR2 is SMNVEV (reference sequence). V lost 1 base to trimming and J lost 4 bases, with 13 bases between them. Written as DNA, the CDR3 is TGTGCCAGCAGTTTATATGAGGGCAGGGCCACTGAAGCTTTCTTT. Encoded protein: CASSLYEGRATEAFF.

This CDR3 reads CASSGGLAGGGPLPNEQFF. CDR3 coding DNA: TGCGCCAGCAGCGGGGGACTAGCGGGAGGGGGCCCTCTCCCCAATGAGCAGTTCTTC. The rearrangement links TRBV5-1 to TRBJ2-1; TRBD2 matches at 16 bases. Per the germline V gene, CDR1 is SGHRS and CDR2 is YFSETQ. V gave up 4 bases and J gave up 6 bases; unmatched junction bases: 13. The CDR3 is 19 residues long.

This chain joins TRBV6-5 and TRBJ2-5, with D hard to call. This CDR3 spans 15 amino acids. Between the trimmed V and J ends, which lost 6 bases and 4 bases, there was a span of 18 bases. The germline V gene encodes CDR1 MNHEY and CDR2 SVGAGI. CDR3 sequence: CASRAGSVVGETQYF. CDR3 nucleotides: TGTGCCAGCAGGGCAGGAAGTGTCGTGGGAGAGACCCAGTACTTC.

The chain couples TRBV11-2 to TRBJ2-1, with 8 bases identical to TRBD2. The CDR3 is 15 amino acids. Germline-derived CDR1 and CDR2 are SGHAT and FQNNGV. The J segment lost 5 bases and the V segment lost 9 bases, leaving 12 bases of the junction unmatched. CDR3 protein: CASIPSGSYHNEQFF. CDR3 nucleotide sequence: TGTGCCAGTATCCCCAGCGGGAGTTACCACAATGAGCAGTTCTTC.

The chain combines TRBV7-2 with TRBJ1-5; TRBD1 matches at 8 bases. V lost 6 bases and J lost 9; bases outside the gene matches: 7. CDR3 size: 13 residues. Per germline, CDR1 SGHTA and CDR2 FQGNSA. CDR3 coding DNA: TGTGCCAGCAGTATCCAGGGGGCATCGCCCCAGCATTTT. This codes for CASSIQGASPQHF.

The chain is built from TRBV7-9 and TRBJ1-1, with TRBD1 matching 8 bases. CDR3 length: 13 residues. The trim removed 5 bases at V and 5 bases at J, leaving 4 bases unmatched. Germline V gives CDR1 SEHNR, CDR2 FQNEAQ (reference sequence). This CDR3 is CASSVRQGTEAFF. The CDR3 DNA reads as TGTGCCAGCAGCGTAAGACAGGGGACTGAAGCTTTCTTT.

This clone was seen a few times. CDR3 residues: CASSPPNYEQYF. In nucleotides, the CDR3 is TGCGCCAGCAGCCCGCCAAACTACGAGCAGTACTTC. The rearrangement links TRBV5-1 to TRBJ2-7; the D is unclear. The V end lost 4 bases, the J end lost 3 bases, and 8 bases lay between the germline ends. The CDR3 has 12 residues. Germline V lookup: CDR1 SGHRS, CDR2 YFSETQ.

V is TRBV2 and J is TRBJ2-7; 9 positions match TRBD1. CDR1 is SNHLY, CDR2 FYNNEI, per germline. The CDR3 is 15 amino acids. With 8 bases clipped from V and 6 bases from J, the junction kept 14 bases outside the gene matches. The CDR3 loop reads CASGGTGTGRSEQYF. The CDR3, as DNA: TGTGCCAGCGGGGGTACCGGGACAGGGCGCTCCGAGCAGTACTTC. The full variable domain, completed using reference TRBV2 and TRBJ2-7, is EPEVTQTPSHQVTQMGQEVILRCVPISNHLYFYWYRQILGQKVEFLVSFYNNEISEKSEIFDDQFSVERPDGSNFTLKIRSTKLEDSAMYFCASGGTGTGRSEQYFGPGTRLTVT.

The genes are TRBV7-9 and TRBJ2-5; the match to TRBD2 covers 8 bases. Germline V gene lookup returns CDR1 SEHNR and CDR2 FQNEAQ (reference sequence). CDR3 length: 15 residues. Trimming cost V 3 bases and J 5 bases; bases outside gene matches: 8. Written as DNA, the CDR3 is TGTGCCAGCAGCTTTTCGGGAGGGCTGAGTGAGACCCAGTACTTC. It is translated as CASSFSGGLSETQYF.